The 30 T cell receptor beta chains below all came from one sample that was sequenced in a study of T cells expressing NK-cell markers. TCRdb reworked the 5' RACE reads into one entry per CDR3 protein, no DNA. The repertoire table contains 250,000 to 300,000 distinct CDR3 sequences. The sequenced material came from blood T cells: a sorted CD56 or NKG2C T cell subset, CD4+ or CD8+ T cells, or bulk PBMC T cells (not recorded which). The source of these receptors is a woman aged 18-70 years in good health.

The chain uses TRBV14 and TRBJ2-2. The CDR3 is made up of 13 amino acids. CDR1 and CDR2 from the germline V gene are SGHDN and FVKESK. CDR3 region: CASSQDMTGELFF.

The CDR3 loop is CASSPATGTYEADTQYF. The J gene is TRBJ2-3, the V gene TRBV18; the TCRdb D gene call, TRBD1, has no DNA to confirm it. CDR1 and CDR2 (germline): KGHSH, LQKENI. The CDR3 is 17 residues long.

The CDR3 loop is CASSYPKAGSYNEQFF. The chain has TRBV6-2 or TRBV6-3 and TRBJ2-1; the D gene TCRdb calls, TRBD2, cannot be checked with no DNA. The CDR3 is made up of 16 amino acids. The V gene's germline CDR1 is MNHEY and CDR2 SVGEGT.

The J gene is TRBJ1-1, the V gene TRBV9. Looked up from germline, CDR1 is SGDLS and CDR2 is YYNGEE. The CDR3 extends over 13 amino acids. The CDR3 loop is CASSDFVGTEAFF.

V and J are TRBV28 and TRBJ1-2. The CDR3 has 12 residues. Germline CDR1 reads MDHEN; CDR2 reads SYDVKM. This CDR3 reads CASSSLYYGYTF.

This chain links TRBV28 with TRBJ2-7; TCRdb gives TRBD1 as the D gene, but with no DNA this cannot be confirmed. The CDR3 has 15 residues. Germline CDR1 and CDR2: MDHEN and SYDVKM. The CDR3 here is CASSPHVPTDYEQYF.

This chain uses TRBV5-4 with TRBJ2-1; the D call of TRBD2 rests on TCRdb alone, since no DNA is present to check it. The CDR3 sequence is 19 residues long. CDR1 is SGHNT, CDR2 YYREEE, per germline (reference sequence). The CDR3 region is CASSLYPGLAGSEVWEQFF.

The rearrangement joins TRBV20-1 to TRBJ2-2; the TCRdb call, TRBD1, lacks DNA for checking. CDR1 DFQATT and CDR2 SNEGSKA come from the germline V gene (reference sequence). This CDR3 contains 15 residues. The CDR3 loop is CSAGPRTGRTGELFF.

This chain connects TRBV6-5 to TRBJ2-6. The germline CDR1 and CDR2 sequences are MNHEY and SVGAGI. The CDR3 totals 16 residues. The CDR3 spells CASSYAQALGANVLTF.

This chain links TRBV12-5 with TRBJ1-5. Germline V gene data show CDR1 as LGHNT and CDR2 as FRNRAP. The CDR3 consists of 16 residues. Here the CDR3 reads CASGHNTGGDGQPQHF. The whole variable domain, remainder taken from reference TRBV12-5 and TRBJ1-5, is DARVTQTPRHKVTEMGQEVTMRCQPILGHNTVFWYRQTMMQGLELLAYFRNRAPLDDSGMPKDRFSAEMPDATLATLKIQPSEPRDSAVYFCASGHNTGGDGQPQHFGDGTRLSIL.

V is TRBV5-4 and J is TRBJ2-1. CDR1 is SGHNT and CDR2 is YYREEE in the germline V gene (reference sequence). The CDR3 covers 13 residues. The CDR3 reads CASSQPSFNEQFF. The whole variable domain, remainder taken from reference TRBV5-4 and TRBJ2-1, is ETGVTQSPTHLIKTRGQQVTLRCSSQSGHNTVSWYQQALGQGPQFIFQYYREEENGRGNFPPRFSGLQFPNYSSELNVNALELDDSALYLCASSQPSFNEQFFGPGTRLTVL.

This sequence joins TRBV11-2 and TRBJ2-4; without DNA, the TCRdb call of TRBD2 cannot be checked. CDR3 size: 18 residues. Germline V gene lookup returns CDR1 SGHAT and CDR2 FQNNGV. The CDR3 here is CASSLGSRLGPNKDIQYF.

The chain joins TRBV20-1 to TRBJ2-7; TCRdb indicates TRBD1, and absent DNA this call remains unverified. Germline-derived CDR1 and CDR2 are DFQATT and SNEGSKA (reference sequence). The CDR3 contains 12 residues. CDR3 residues: CSARKVSGGKYF.

The rearrangement uses TRBV10-3 and TRBJ1-2. CDR1 and CDR2 (germline): ENHRY, SYGVKD. The CDR3 is 13 amino acids. CDR3 residues: CAIPPLENYGYTF.

The V call is TRBV7-2, the J call TRBJ2-3; TCRdb returns TRBD1, unconfirmable since there is no DNA. Germline assignment: CDR1 SGHTA and CDR2 FQGNSA. The CDR3 covers 14 residues. The CDR3 is CASSQRDRRNTQYF.

This chain uses TRBV20-1 with TRBJ2-3; TCRdb lists TRBD2, though no DNA is available to test this call. The germline CDR1 and CDR2 sequences are DFQATT and SNEGSKA (reference sequence). The CDR3 length is 15 residues. CDR3 region: CSATRLAGGTDTQYF.

This chain joins TRBV6-6 and TRBJ2-4; the TCRdb D gene call, TRBD2, has no DNA to confirm it. The CDR3 contains 12 residues. Per the germline V gene, CDR1 is MNHNY and CDR2 is SVGAGI (reference sequence). The CDR3 protein is CASSSGAGGMYF.

CDR3 loop: CASSRTSGDSHEQFF. The genes are TRBV6-1 and TRBJ2-1; TCRdb calls TRBD2, which cannot be checked without DNA. This CDR3 is built from 15 residues. Germline-derived CDR1 and CDR2 are MNHNS and SASEGT.

This chain joins TRBV29-1 and TRBJ2-1; TCRdb outputs TRBD2, but without DNA this stays unchecked. This CDR3 is built from 14 residues. Per the germline V gene, CDR1 is SQVTM and CDR2 is ANQGSEA. The CDR3 is CSVDTASDSLGQFF.

The chain recombines TRBV7-2 with TRBJ2-5. The CDR3 is made up of 15 amino acids. Per the germline V gene, CDR1 is SGHTA and CDR2 is FQGNSA. Here the CDR3 reads CASSPTEISSGTQYF.

The chain carries TRBV20-1 and TRBJ1-2. This CDR3 contains 14 residues. Germline values: CDR1 DFQATT, CDR2 SNEGSKA (reference sequence). The CDR3 here is CSAPEDITNYGYTF.

This chain joins TRBV20-1 and TRBJ2-5; the TRBD1 assignment by TCRdb is unverifiable without DNA. Germline CDR1 reads DFQATT; CDR2 reads SNEGSKA (reference sequence). The CDR3 runs to 14 residues. The CDR3 is CSAIGGQGRETQYF.

The chain employs TRBV20-1 and TRBJ2-1; absent DNA, TCRdb's TRBD2 call cannot be checked. Germline values: CDR1 DFQATT, CDR2 SNEGSKA (reference sequence). This CDR3 is built from 11 residues. The CDR3: CSATTEGEQFF.

The V call is TRBV29-1, the J call TRBJ1-2. Per germline, CDR1 SQVTM and CDR2 ANQGSEA. The CDR3 runs 15 residues. The CDR3 is CSVEVPEESTYGYTF. The variable domain in full, completed from reference TRBV29-1 and TRBJ1-2, reads SAVISQKPSRDICQRGTSLTIQCQVDSQVTMMFWYRQQPGQSLTLIATANQGSEATYESGFVIDKFPISRPNLTFSTLTVSNMSPEDSSIYLCSVEVPEESTYGYTFGSGTRLTVV.

The chain is built from TRBV18 and TRBJ1-6; the TRBD1 assignment by TCRdb is unverifiable without DNA. This CDR3 is built from 14 residues. Germline V gene data show CDR1 as KGHSH and CDR2 as LQKENI. This CDR3 reads CASSPGGSDSPLHF.

The chain employs TRBV7-2 and TRBJ2-2; TCRdb selects TRBD1, and the lack of DNA leaves this call unchecked. The CDR3 extends over 16 amino acids. Germline values: CDR1 SGHTA, CDR2 FQGNSA. The CDR3 region is CASSLARAGGTGELFF. Together with reference TRBV7-2 and TRBJ2-2, the CDR3 gives the full variable domain: GAGVSQSPSNKVTEKGKDVELRCDPISGHTALYWYRQSLGQGLEFLIYFQGNSAPDKSGLPSDRFSAERTGGSVSTLTIQRTQQEDSAVYLCASSLARAGGTGELFFGEGSRLTVL.

The chain couples TRBV28 to TRBJ2-1; TCRdb's assignment of TRBD2 cannot be checked, as there is no DNA. The CDR3 spans 16 residues. Germline CDR1 and CDR2: MDHEN and SYDVKM. The CDR3 sequence: CASSFAGTSGRNEQFF.

The chain combines TRBV12-3 or TRBV12-4 with TRBJ2-3; the TRBD2 assignment by TCRdb is unverifiable without DNA. This CDR3 is 16 amino acids long. CDR3 sequence reads: CASSLFRGDLTDTQYF.

The chain is built from TRBV27 and TRBJ1-4. This CDR3 comprises 15 residues. Germline lookup yields CDR1 MNHEY and CDR2 SMNVEV (reference sequence). Here the CDR3 reads CASSLSWATNEKLFF.

This sequence joins TRBV7-2 and TRBJ2-2. Germline CDR1 SGHTA, CDR2 FQGNSA. The CDR3 has 14 amino acids. CDR3 region: CASSLAGLTGELFF.